Sequencing of this T cell receptor beta chain was carried out in a study of cytomegalovirus exposure and HLA in healthy donors. Findings of the study overall: Researchers reported in a later analysis that common viral pathogens appeared linked to several top clusters.

Germline V gives CDR1 MDHEN, CDR2 SYDVKM. This CDR3 region has 15 residues. V lost 6 bases, J lost 4 bases, and 4 bases stayed unmatched. Concerning this clone itself: Its antigen is not known.

Primers for the PCR totalled 60 Vbeta and 13 Jbeta. TCRdb keeps only in-frame clones here, not all; method: immunoSEQ multiplex PCR. This table holds more than 95,000 clones, about 73% found once. Material: PBMCs. This clonotype was obtained from a woman aged 50 to 60 in good health and CMV-seropositive. The chain links TRBV28 to TRBJ2-2, with TRBD2 identical over 11 bases. The CDR3 nucleotides read TGTGCCAGCAGCCTAGCGGGGGGTAGCACCGGGGAGCTGTTTTTT. Amino acids: CASSLAGGSTGELFF.